This TCR beta chain came from a study of blood T cell repertoires in COVID-19. The CDR3 totals 16 residues. Looked up from germline, CDR1 is SEHNR and CDR2 is FQNEAQ (reference sequence). V lost 4 bases, J lost 3 bases, and 19 bases lay in between. There are many counts of this clone. Generated by immunoSEQ multiplex PCR, the TCRdb table keeps only in-frame clones and is missing some. The sample records 200,000 to 250,000 clones, roughly 80% being singletons. This TCR came from a woman between 25 and 40 years old who had recovered from COVID-19. This chain connects TRBV7-9 to TRBJ2-7, with D possibly TRBD2 on 6 matching bases. The sample taken for sequencing was peripheral blood. This CDR3 reads CASSSPHGEVHYEQYF. The CDR3 nucleotides read TGTGCCAGCAGCTCGCCTCACGGGGAGGTTCACTACGAGCAGTACTTC.